There are a few counts of the clone carrying this T cell receptor beta chain. The CDR3 spans 12 residues. CDR1 SGHDN and CDR2 FVKESK come from the germline V gene. Trimming removed 4 bases at V and 8 bases at J, with 8 bases between. This specimen comes from a study of low-dose radiotherapy and immunotherapy resistance in tumors. About the research overall: Members of Cohort 1 were treated with 0.5 Gy per fraction every 2 weeks. The prescribed total PTV dose was 6.5 Gy. Cohort 2 patients were irradiated with 1 Gy every two weeks, reaching 13 Gy over 26 weeks. Cyclophosphamide went in intravenously at 200 mg/m2 every two weeks, one day before radiation and immunotherapy.

Alpha- and beta-chain coverage of first-strand cDNA came from TRAV- and TRBV-specific primers. TCR amplification involved 20 to 25 PCR cycles with a constant-region primer and V-primer adapter. TCRdb redid the calling of the reads with MiXCR, one entry per CDR3 protein. The profile shows approximately 12,000 distinct CDR3 sequences, roughly 60% of them singletons. The therapy administered to donors comprised nivolumab, ipilimumab, aspirin, low-dose cyclophosphamide and low-dose radiotherapy. The J gene is TRBJ1-4, the V gene TRBV14, with D perhaps matching TRBD1 (5 bases). The TCR was taken from a human donor with advanced metastatic prostate, ovarian, gallbladder or colorectal cancer (not recorded which). This table probably holds off-target reads from a library built for another chain. The CDR3: CASSLRDEKLFF. For the CDR3, the DNA is TGTGCCAGCAGCCTCAGGGACGAAAAACTGTTTTTT.